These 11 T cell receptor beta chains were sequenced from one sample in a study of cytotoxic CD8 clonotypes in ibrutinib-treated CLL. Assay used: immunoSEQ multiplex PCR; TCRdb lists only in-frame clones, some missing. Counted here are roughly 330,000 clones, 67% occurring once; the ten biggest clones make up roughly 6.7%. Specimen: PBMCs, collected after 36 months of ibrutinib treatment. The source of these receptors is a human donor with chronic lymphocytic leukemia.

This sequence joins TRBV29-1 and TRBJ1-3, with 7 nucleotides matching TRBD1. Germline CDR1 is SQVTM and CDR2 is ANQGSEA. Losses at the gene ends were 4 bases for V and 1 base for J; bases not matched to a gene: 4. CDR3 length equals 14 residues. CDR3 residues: CSVGDSTSGNTIYF. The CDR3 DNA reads TGCAGCGTTGGGGACAGTACATCTGGAAACACCATATATTTT.

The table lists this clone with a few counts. The CDR3 DNA sequence: TGTGCCAGCAGCTTATGGGCTAACTATGGCTACACCTTC. Residues: CASSLWANYGYTF. V gene TRBV7-2 combines with J gene TRBJ1-2; no clear D gene. Deletions cut 2 bases from V and 0 bases from J, with 4 bases between. CDR1 and CDR2 from the germline V gene are SGHTA and FQGNSA. The CDR3 is 13 amino acids.

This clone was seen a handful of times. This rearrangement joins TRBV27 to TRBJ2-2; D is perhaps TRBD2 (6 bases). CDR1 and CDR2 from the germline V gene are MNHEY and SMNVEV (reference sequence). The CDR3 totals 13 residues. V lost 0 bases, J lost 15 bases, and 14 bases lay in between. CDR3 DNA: TGTGCCAGCAGTTTATCGATCGGGGGTTTGGTGTTTTTT. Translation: CASSLSIGGLVFF.

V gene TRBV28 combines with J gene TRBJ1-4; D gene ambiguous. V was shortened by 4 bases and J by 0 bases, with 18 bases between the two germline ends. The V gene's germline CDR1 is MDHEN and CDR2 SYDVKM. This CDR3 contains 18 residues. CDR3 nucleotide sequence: TGTGCCAGCAGTTCTTTTGGACGGGTGGGAGCAACTAATGAAAAACTGTTTTTT. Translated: CASSSFGRVGATNEKLFF.

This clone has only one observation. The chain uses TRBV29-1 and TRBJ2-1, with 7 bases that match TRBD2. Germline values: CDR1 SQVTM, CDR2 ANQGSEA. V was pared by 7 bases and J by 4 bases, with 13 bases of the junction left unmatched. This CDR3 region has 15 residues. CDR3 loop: CSEKARAGVYNEQFF. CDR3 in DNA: TGCAGCGAGAAGGCTAGGGCGGGGGTTTACAATGAGCAGTTCTTC.

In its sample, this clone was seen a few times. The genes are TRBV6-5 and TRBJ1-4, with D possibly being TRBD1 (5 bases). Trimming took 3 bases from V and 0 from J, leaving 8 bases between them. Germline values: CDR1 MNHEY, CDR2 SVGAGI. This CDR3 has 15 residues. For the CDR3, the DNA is TGTGCCAGCAGTTATGACAGAACAACTAATGAAAAACTGTTTTTT. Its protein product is CASSYDRTTNEKLFF.

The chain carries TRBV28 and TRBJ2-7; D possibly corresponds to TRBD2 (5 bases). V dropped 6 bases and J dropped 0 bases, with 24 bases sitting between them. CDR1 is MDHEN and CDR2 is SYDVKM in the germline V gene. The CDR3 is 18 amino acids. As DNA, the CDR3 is TGTGCCAGCAGCCAACTTGGAGGTAGCAGCTCCAGCTCCTACGAGCAGTACTTC. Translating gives CASSQLGGSSSSSYEQYF.

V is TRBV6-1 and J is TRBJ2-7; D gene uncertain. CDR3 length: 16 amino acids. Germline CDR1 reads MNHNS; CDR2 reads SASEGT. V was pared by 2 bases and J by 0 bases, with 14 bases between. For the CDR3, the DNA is TGTGCCAGCAGTGAATTATTGGGTCAGAACTCCTACGAGCAGTACTTC. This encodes CASSELLGQNSYEQYF.

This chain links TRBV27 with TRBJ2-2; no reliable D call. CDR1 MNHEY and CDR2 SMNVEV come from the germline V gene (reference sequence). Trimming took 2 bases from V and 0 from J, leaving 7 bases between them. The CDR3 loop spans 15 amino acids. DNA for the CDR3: TGTGCCAGCAGTTTAGCCAGCCCGAACACCGGGGAGCTGTTTTTT. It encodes CASSLASPNTGELFF.

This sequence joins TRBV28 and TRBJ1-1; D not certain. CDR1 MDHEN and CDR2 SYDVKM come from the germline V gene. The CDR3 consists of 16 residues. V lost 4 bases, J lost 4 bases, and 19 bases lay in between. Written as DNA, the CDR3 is TGTGCCAGCAGTTCGCCACATACGGGTGTGAGCACTGAAGCTTTCTTT. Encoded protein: CASSSPHTGVSTEAFF.

CDR3 protein: CASSEALSYEQYF. The CDR3 DNA is TGTGCCAGCAGTGAAGCCCTTTCCTACGAGCAGTACTTC. The chain links TRBV2 to TRBJ2-7; no definite D call. Trimming left V 0 bases short and J 1 base short, with 4 bases between. CDR1 is SNHLY and CDR2 is FYNNEI in the germline V gene. This CDR3 has 13 amino acids.